This T cell receptor (beta chain) was observed in a study of identical twins. Unique molecular identifiers were in the cDNA, with template-switch universal primer binding. TCRdb redid the calling of the 5' RACE reads with MiXCR, one entry per CDR3 protein. The sample lists around 250,000 distinct CDR3 sequences, approximately 8.3% occurring once. Germline trimming cut 0 bases from V and 9 bases from J; bases unmatched to any gene: 7. The germline V gene has CDR1 LNHNV and CDR2 YYDKDF (reference sequence). CDR3 length: 16 amino acids. The study's findings and limits: Analyses based on zero insertions could be partly confounded by invariant MAIT and iNKT cells.

This clonotype was counted at least ten times. Its antigen is not known. These data also formed part of another study, on yellow fever vaccine responses in identical twins. That paper adds: As reported, the vaccine T cell response of twins seemed partly convergent and partly personalized.

The clonotype was recovered from a woman aged 18 to 35 in good health. The sample was CD8+ T cells sorted from blood. This chain links TRBV15 with TRBJ2-1; 11 nucleotides align to TRBD1. CDR3 bases: TGTGCCACCAGCAGAGATCTGGGGACAGGGGGTAGTGAGCAGTTCTTC. This sequence encodes CATSRDLGTGGSEQFF.